A selection of T cell receptor beta chains follows, all from one sample in a study of shared clonotypes between healthy human individuals. Profiling relied on immunoSEQ multiplex PCR, and the TCRdb table lists in-frame clones only, not all of them. The sample includes 1,500,000 or so clones, approximately 98.5% seen only once; the top ten take roughly 0.35%. Specimen: naive CD4+ T cells sorted from blood. These receptors all stem from a man aged 25 to 40 in good health. Each CDR3 is given with its conserved first and last residue. D genes are given only for firm matches. A clone size is listed for some rows: how often the clone was seen (once, few, many), or a class if it is expanded.

clone_size	d_call	j_call	v_call	cdr3_aa	cdr3_nt
NA	TRBD1	TRBJ2-1	TRBV9	CASSERGTGTYNEQFF	TGTGCCAGCAGCGAGCGAGGGACAGGGACCTACAATGAGCAGTTCTTC
NA	TRBD2	TRBJ2-7	TRBV14	CASSRLAGAYEQYF	TGTGCCAGCAGCCGACTAGCGGGTGCCTACGAGCAGTACTTC
NA	NA	TRBJ2-1	TRBV10-2	CASRPSSYNEQFF	TGCGCCAGCAGGCCTTCCTCCTACAATGAGCAGTTCTTC
NA	TRBD1	TRBJ2-7	TRBV10-3	CAISIKDRATYEQYF	TGTGCCATCAGTATAAAAGACAGGGCAACCTACGAGCAGTACTTC
once	NA	TRBJ2-7	TRBV7-2	CASSLYYPYEQYF	TGTGCCAGCAGCTTATATTATCCCTACGAGCAGTACTTC
NA	NA	TRBJ2-7	TRBV2	CASRGEGQFYEQYF	TGTGCCAGCAGGGGAGAGGGCCAGTTTTACGAGCAGTACTTC
NA	TRBD2	TRBJ2-7	TRBV6-4	CASSDEISGISLYEQYF	TGTGCCAGCAGTGATGAAATTAGCGGGATCAGCCTCTACGAGCAGTACTTC
NA	NA	TRBJ2-2	TRBV2	CASSQYRATNTGELFF	TGTGCCAGCAGTCAATACAGAGCTACGAACACCGGGGAGCTGTTTTTT
NA	NA	TRBJ2-5	TRBV7-9	CASSEGQYQETQYF	TGTGCCAGCAGCGAAGGACAGTACCAAGAGACCCAGTACTTC
NA	NA	TRBJ1-1	TRBV7-9	CASSLEGTHTEAFF	TGTGCCAGCAGCTTAGAAGGAACCCACACTGAAGCTTTCTTT
NA	NA	TRBJ2-3	TRBV7-7	CASRVLLHTDTQYF	TGTGCCAGCCGCGTTTTGCTTCACACAGATACGCAGTATTTT
once	NA	TRBJ1-1	TRBV7-9	CASSRGLLNTEAFF	TGTGCCAGCAGCCGAGGACTGCTGAACACTGAAGCTTTCTTT
NA	NA	TRBJ1-1	TRBV29-1	CSCRREATEAFF	TGCAGTTGCAGGAGGGAGGCCACTGAAGCTTTCTTT
NA	NA	TRBJ2-7	TRBV10-3	CAISEWGKYEQYF	TGTGCCATCAGTGAATGGGGCAAATACGAGCAGTACTTC
NA	NA	TRBJ1-4	TRBV4-1	CASSQRGVNEKLFF	TGCGCCAGCAGCCAGAGAGGGGTAAATGAAAAACTGTTTTTT
NA	TRBD2	TRBJ2-3	TRBV7-8	CASSLSGGHTDTQYF	TGTGCCAGCAGCTTAAGCGGGGGTCACACAGATACGCAGTATTTT
NA	TRBD1	TRBJ2-5	TRBV7-9	CASRDRSQETQYF	TGTGCCAGCAGGGACAGGTCCCAAGAGACCCAGTACTTC
NA	TRBD1	TRBJ1-2	TRBV7-9	CASSSGTGGGYTF	TGTGCCAGCAGCTCCGGGACAGGGGGTGGCTACACCTTC
NA	TRBD1	TRBJ1-1	TRBV30	CAWSKPDRGRGVAFF	TGTGCCTGGAGTAAACCGGACAGGGGGCGAGGTGTAGCTTTCTTT
NA	NA	TRBJ2-4	TRBV19	CASSNRVAKNIQYF	TGTGCCAGTAGTAATAGAGTAGCCAAAAACATTCAGTACTTC
NA	NA	TRBJ2-5	TRBV5-5	CASSHFIGEVQETQYF	TGTGCCAGCAGCCACTTTATCGGGGAGGTCCAAGAGACCCAGTACTTC
NA	NA	TRBJ2-2	TRBV4-2	CASSQENTGELFF	TGTGCCAGCAGCCAAGAAAACACCGGGGAGCTGTTTTTT
once	NA	TRBJ2-7	TRBV4-1	CASSQREFYEQYF	TGCGCCAGCAGCCAGAGGGAATTTTACGAGCAGTACTTC
NA	TRBD1	TRBJ2-4	TRBV7-2	CASSLATNWKGQQYF	TGTGCCAGCAGCTTAGCGACGAACTGGAAGGGACAGCAGTACTTC
NA	NA	TRBJ2-7	TRBV6-6	CASSYSQVYEQYF	TGTGCCAGCAGTTACAGTCAGGTCTACGAGCAGTACTTC
NA	NA	TRBJ2-7	TRBV4-2	CASSQDLLGTQSYEQYF	TGTGCCAGCAGCCAAGATCTTCTCGGGACACAGTCCTACGAGCAGTACTTC
NA	NA	TRBJ2-6	TRBV11-3	CASSLTLSGANVLTF	TGTGCCAGCAGCTTAACTCTCTCTGGGGCCAACGTCCTGACTTTC
NA	NA	TRBJ1-4	TRBV29-1	CSVEPRDREKLFF	TGCAGCGTTGAACCCCGGGACCGGGAAAAACTGTTTTTT
NA	TRBD1	TRBJ1-2	TRBV10-3	CAISRGLTSENGYTF	TGTGCCATCAGCAGGGGGCTAACTTCGGAGAATGGCTACACCTTC
NA	NA	TRBJ2-5	TRBV11-2	CASSLVLETQYF	TGTGCCAGCAGCTTAGTCTTGGAGACCCAGTACTTC
NA	NA	TRBJ2-6	TRBV19	CASSIMASGANVLTF	TGTGCCAGTAGTATAATGGCTTCTGGGGCCAACGTCCTGACTTTC
NA	TRBD1	TRBJ1-3	TRBV25-1	CASSPRTGTGNTIYF	TGTGCCAGCAGTCCGAGGACAGGCACCGGAAACACCATATATTTT
NA	NA	TRBJ2-7	TRBV28	CASSRDRDLLREQYF	TGTGCCAGCAGCCGTGACAGAGATCTCCTAAGGGAGCAGTACTTC
NA	NA	TRBJ2-7	TRBV14	CASSQEQLYEQYF	TGTGCCAGCAGCCAGGAACAGCTCTACGAGCAGTACTTC
NA	NA	TRBJ2-3	TRBV5-6	CASSIVRTDTQYF	TGTGCCAGCAGCATCGTGAGAACAGATACGCAGTATTTT
NA	NA	TRBJ2-1	TRBV5-6	CASSGGHSYNEQFF	TGTGCCAGCAGCGGTGGCCACTCCTACAATGAGCAGTTCTTC
NA	TRBD1	TRBJ2-5	TRBV7-9	CASSLGDRDQETQYF	TGTGCCAGCAGCTTAGGCGACAGGGATCAAGAGACCCAGTACTTC
NA	NA	TRBJ2-7	TRBV18	CASSPRTDYEQYF	TGTGCCAGCTCACCCAGGACGGACTACGAGCAGTACTTC
once	NA	TRBJ2-3	TRBV5-1	CASSLAGRTDTQYF	TGCGCCAGCAGCTTGGCGGGGCGGACAGATACGCAGTATTTT
NA	NA	TRBJ1-1	TRBV5-1	CASSLDRGREAFF	TGCGCCAGCAGCTTGGATCGGGGGCGGGAAGCTTTCTTT
once	NA	TRBJ2-1	TRBV2	CASKGQYNEQFF	TGTGCCAGCAAGGGACAATACAATGAGCAGTTCTTC
NA	NA	TRBJ2-3	TRBV29-1	CSTRRESTDTQYF	TGCAGCACCAGGAGGGAAAGCACAGATACGCAGTATTTT
NA	NA	TRBJ2-5	TRBV11-2	CASSPGLQETQYF	TGTGCCAGCAGCCCCGGCCTACAAGAGACCCAGTACTTC
NA	TRBD2	TRBJ2-1	TRBV9	CASSGPGLAGLYNEQFF	TGTGCCAGCAGCGGACCGGGACTAGCGGGCCTATACAATGAGCAGTTCTTC
NA	TRBD1	TRBJ1-2	TRBV15	CATSRDRQGGYGYTF	TGTGCCACCAGCAGAGATAGACAGGGCGGCTATGGCTACACCTTC
NA	NA	TRBJ2-7	TRBV9	CASSTRDGSYEQYF	TGTGCCAGCAGCACTAGGGACGGATCCTACGAGCAGTACTTC
NA	NA	TRBJ2-2	TRBV5-1	CASGGGAGELFF	TGCGCCAGCGGTGGGGGCGCCGGGGAGCTGTTTTTT
NA	NA	TRBJ1-5	TRBV5-1	CASSFSGDQPQHF	TGCGCCAGCAGCTTTTCAGGGGACCAGCCCCAGCATTTT
NA	TRBD2	TRBJ2-1	TRBV27	CASSPRAGGYNEQFF	TGTGCCAGCAGTCCACGAGCGGGAGGATACAATGAGCAGTTCTTC
NA	NA	TRBJ2-1	TRBV11-2	CASRFPGRRNNEQFF	TGTGCCAGCAGATTCCCGGGACGTCGGAACAATGAGCAGTTCTTC
NA	NA	TRBJ1-3	TRBV7-9	CASSDNEGNSGNTIYF	TGTGCCAGCAGCGACAACGAGGGGAACTCTGGAAACACCATATATTTT
NA	TRBD2	TRBJ2-2	TRBV11-3	CASSYGLAGNTGELFF	TGTGCCAGCAGTTACGGACTAGCGGGGAACACCGGGGAGCTGTTTTTT
NA	TRBD2	TRBJ2-1	TRBV7-9	CASSFSTSGSYNEQFF	TGTGCCAGCAGCTTCTCGACTAGCGGCTCCTACAATGAGCAGTTCTTC
NA	NA	TRBJ2-2	TRBV18	CASSETGNTGELFF	TGTGCCAGCTCAGAGACAGGGAACACCGGGGAGCTGTTTTTT
NA	NA	TRBJ2-7	TRBV7-9	CASSLFARGLQSSYEQYF	TGTGCCAGCAGCTTATTTGCGAGAGGACTTCAGAGCTCCTACGAGCAGTACTTC
NA	TRBD1	TRBJ2-3	TRBV11-1	CASSFRQGTDTQYF	TGTGCCAGCAGCTTTAGACAGGGTACAGATACGCAGTATTTT
NA	NA	TRBJ2-7	TRBV11-2	CASSPPAPHYEQYF	TGTGCCAGCAGCCCCCCGGCCCCCCATTACGAGCAGTACTTC